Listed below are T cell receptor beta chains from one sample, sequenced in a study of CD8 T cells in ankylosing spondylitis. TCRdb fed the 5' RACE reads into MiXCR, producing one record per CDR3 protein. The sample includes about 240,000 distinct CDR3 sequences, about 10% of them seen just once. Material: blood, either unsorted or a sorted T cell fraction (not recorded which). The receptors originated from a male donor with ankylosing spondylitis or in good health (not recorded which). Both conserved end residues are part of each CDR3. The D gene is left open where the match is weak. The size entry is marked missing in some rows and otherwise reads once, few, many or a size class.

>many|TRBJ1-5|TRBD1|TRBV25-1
TGTGCCAGCAGCCCGGGAACAGGGGTTAGCAATCAGCCCCAGCATTTT
CASSPGTGVSNQPQHF
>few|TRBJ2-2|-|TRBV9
TGTGCCAGCAGCTTAAGTTCGGGGATTAACACCGGGGAGCTGTTTTTT
CASSLSSGINTGELFF
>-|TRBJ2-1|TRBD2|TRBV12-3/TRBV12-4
TGTGCCAGCAGCCGCTCTAGCGGGGCCTACAATGAGCAGTTCTTC
CASSRSSGAYNEQFF
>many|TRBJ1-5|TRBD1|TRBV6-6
TGTGCCAGCAGTTCGGGGACAGGTGAGCATTTT
CASSSGTGEHF
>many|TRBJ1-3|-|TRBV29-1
TGCAGCGTTGAATTTGTGGGGGGCACCATATATTTT
CSVEFVGGTIYF
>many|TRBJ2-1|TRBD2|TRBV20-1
TGCAGTGCTATGGGGACTAGCGGTAGTAGCTCCTACAATGAGCAGTTCTTC
CSAMGTSGSSSYNEQFF
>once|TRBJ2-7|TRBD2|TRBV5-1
TGCGCCAGCAGTAAGGCGGGGGGAATTATCAACGCGCAGTACTTC
CASSKAGGIINAQYF
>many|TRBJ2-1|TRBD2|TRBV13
TGTGCCAGCAGCTTAGCCGGGGTAGCGGGAGGTGGGGCCAATGAGCAGTTCTTC
CASSLAGVAGGGANEQFF
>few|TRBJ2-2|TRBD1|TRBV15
TGTGCCACCAGCCCCCGGCGACAGGGCGCCACCGGGGAGCTGTTTTTT
CATSPRRQGATGELFF
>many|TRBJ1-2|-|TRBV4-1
TGCGCCAGCAGCTTATATCCTTCAGGAGGGGGTCCTAATGGCTACACCTTC
CASSLYPSGGGPNGYTF